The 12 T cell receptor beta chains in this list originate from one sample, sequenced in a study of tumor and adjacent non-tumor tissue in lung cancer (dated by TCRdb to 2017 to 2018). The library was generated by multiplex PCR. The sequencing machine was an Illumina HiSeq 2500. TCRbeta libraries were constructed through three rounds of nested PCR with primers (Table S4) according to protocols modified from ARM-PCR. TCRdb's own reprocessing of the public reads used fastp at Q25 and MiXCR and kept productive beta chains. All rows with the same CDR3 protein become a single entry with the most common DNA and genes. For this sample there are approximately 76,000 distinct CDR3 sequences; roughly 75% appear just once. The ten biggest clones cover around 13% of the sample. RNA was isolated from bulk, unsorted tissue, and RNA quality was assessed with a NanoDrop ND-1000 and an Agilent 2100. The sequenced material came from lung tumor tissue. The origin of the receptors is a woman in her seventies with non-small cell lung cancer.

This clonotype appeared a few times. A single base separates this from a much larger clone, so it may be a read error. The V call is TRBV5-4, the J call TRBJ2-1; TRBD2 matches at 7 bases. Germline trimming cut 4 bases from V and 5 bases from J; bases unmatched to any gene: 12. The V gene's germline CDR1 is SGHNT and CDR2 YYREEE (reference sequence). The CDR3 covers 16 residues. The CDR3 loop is CASSNGRLGGNNEQFF. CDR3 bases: TGTGCCAGCAGCAACGGGAGGCTGGGTGGGAACAATGAGCAGTTCTTC.

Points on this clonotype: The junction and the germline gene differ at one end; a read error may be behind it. CDR3 protein: CSDHLARRRTDTHYF. CDR3 DNA: TGCAGCGACCATCTAGCGAGACGAAGAACAGATACGCACTATTTT. This chain uses TRBV29-1 with TRBJ2-3; D perhaps matches TRBD2 (6 bases). The germline gives CDR1 SQVTM, CDR2 ANQGSEA. The CDR3 contains 15 residues.

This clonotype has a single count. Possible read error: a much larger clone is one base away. The CDR3 DNA sequence: TGTACCAGCAGCCTCGGGACTAGCGGGGACAATGAGCAGTTCTTC. This gives the protein CTSSLGTSGDNEQFF. V and J are TRBV7-8 and TRBJ2-1, with TRBD2 identical over 13 bases. Germline V CDR1 and CDR2: SGHVS, FQNEAQ. The CDR3 is 15 amino acids.

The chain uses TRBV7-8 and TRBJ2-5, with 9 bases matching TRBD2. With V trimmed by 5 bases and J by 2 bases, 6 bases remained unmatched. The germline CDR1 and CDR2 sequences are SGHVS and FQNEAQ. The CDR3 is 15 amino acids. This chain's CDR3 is CASSAAGGRQETQYF. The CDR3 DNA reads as TGTGCCAGCAGCGCCGCGGGAGGGCGGCAAGAGACCCAGTACTTC.

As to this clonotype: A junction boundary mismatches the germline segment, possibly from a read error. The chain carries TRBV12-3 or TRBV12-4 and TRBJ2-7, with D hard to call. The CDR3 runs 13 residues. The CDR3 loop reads CASSISPSYEQYF. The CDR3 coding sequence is TGTGCTAGCAGCATCAGTCCCTCCTACGAGCAGTACTTC.

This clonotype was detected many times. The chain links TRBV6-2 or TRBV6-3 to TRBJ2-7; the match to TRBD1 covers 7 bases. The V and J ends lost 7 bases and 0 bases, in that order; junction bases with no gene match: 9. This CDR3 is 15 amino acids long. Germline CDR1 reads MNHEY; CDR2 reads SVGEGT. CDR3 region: CASTNDRESSYEQYF. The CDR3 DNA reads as TGTGCCAGCACCAACGACAGGGAGAGCTCCTACGAGCAGTACTTC.

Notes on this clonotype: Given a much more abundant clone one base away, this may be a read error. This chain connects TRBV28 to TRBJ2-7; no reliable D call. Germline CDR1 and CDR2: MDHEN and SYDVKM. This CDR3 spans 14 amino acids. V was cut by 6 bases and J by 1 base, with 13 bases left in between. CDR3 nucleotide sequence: TGTGCCAGCAGCACAACCCCTCGATCCTACGAGCAGTACTTC. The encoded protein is CASSTTPRSYEQYF.

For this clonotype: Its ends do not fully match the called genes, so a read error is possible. CDR3 sequence: CASSPHRSISNIGELFF. The CDR3 nucleotides read TGTGCCAGCAGCCCCCATCGATCGATATCGAACATCGGGGAGCTGTTTTTT. The chain combines TRBV11-3 with TRBJ2-2; D uncertain. This CDR3 spans 17 amino acids. CDR1 is SGHNT, CDR2 YENEEA, per germline.

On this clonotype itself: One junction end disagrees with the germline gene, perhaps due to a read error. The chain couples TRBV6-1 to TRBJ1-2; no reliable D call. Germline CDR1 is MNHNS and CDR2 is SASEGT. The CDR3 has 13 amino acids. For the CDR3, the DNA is TGTGCGAGCAGTGTCGGAGGTGCCTATGGCTACACCTTC. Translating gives CASSVGGAYGYTF.

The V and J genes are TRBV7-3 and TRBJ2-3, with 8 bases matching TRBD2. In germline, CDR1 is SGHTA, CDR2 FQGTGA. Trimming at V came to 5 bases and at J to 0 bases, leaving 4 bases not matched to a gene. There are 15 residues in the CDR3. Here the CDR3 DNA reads TGTGCCAGCAGCACACTAGCGGTTAGCACAGATACGCAGTATTTT. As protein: CASSTLAVSTDTQYF.

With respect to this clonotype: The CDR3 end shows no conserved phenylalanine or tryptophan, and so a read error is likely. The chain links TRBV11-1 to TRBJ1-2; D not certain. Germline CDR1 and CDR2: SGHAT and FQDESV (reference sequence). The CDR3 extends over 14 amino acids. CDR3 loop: CASTHSGVGYGYTL. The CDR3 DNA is TGCGCCAGCACTCATTCGGGAGTTGGCTATGGCTACACCCTC.

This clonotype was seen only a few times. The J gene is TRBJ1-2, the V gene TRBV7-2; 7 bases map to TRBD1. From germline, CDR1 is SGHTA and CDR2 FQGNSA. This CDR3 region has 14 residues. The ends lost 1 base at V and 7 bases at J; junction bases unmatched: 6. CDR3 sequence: CASSLDRGPAGYTF. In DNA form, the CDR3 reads TGTGCCAGCAGCTTAGACAGGGGTCCTGCTGGCTACACCTTC.